The 17 T cell receptor beta chains presented below share a single source sample, sequenced in a study of cytomegalovirus exposure and HLA in healthy donors. The repertoire was sequenced with immunoSEQ multiplex PCR; TCRdb's copy has only in-frame clones and lacks some. Here the sample spans 66,000 or so clones, around 97% being singletons. The sequencing input was PBMCs. The receptors stem from a woman under 30 in good health and CMV-seropositive.

The chain has TRBV6-1 and TRBJ1-2, with 7 bases aligning to TRBD1. The CDR3 has 12 residues. Unmatched junction bases numbered 5, after V lost 6 bases and J lost 7 bases. The V gene's germline CDR1 is MNHNS and CDR2 SASEGT. The CDR3 sequence is CASSLDRAGYTF. Written as DNA, the CDR3 is TGTGCCAGCAGCCTTGACAGGGCTGGCTACACCTTC.

The V gene is TRBV11-3, the J gene TRBJ2-3; D possibly corresponds to TRBD2 (6 bases). This CDR3 has 15 residues. Germline CDR1 and CDR2: SGHNT and YENEEA. Trimming cost V 5 bases and J 0 bases, with 12 bases left between them. The CDR3 protein is CASSPGGTSTDTQYF. The CDR3 nucleotides are TGTGCCAGCAGCCCCGGGGGAACTAGCACAGATACGCAGTATTTT.

This sequence joins TRBV9 and TRBJ2-2, with 7 positions matching TRBD2. Germline loops: CDR1 SGDLS, CDR2 YYNGEE. With 0 bases clipped from V and 8 bases from J, the junction kept 7 bases outside the gene matches. The CDR3 sequence is 15 residues long. The CDR3 DNA sequence: TGTGCCAGCAGCGTAGGAGGGAGGGGTATTGGGGAGCTGTTTTTT. It encodes CASSVGGRGIGELFF.

The chain carries TRBV28 and TRBJ2-1, with 10 positions matching TRBD1. V lost 3 bases, J lost 7 bases, and 9 bases stayed unmatched. The CDR3 covers 16 residues. Germline V gene data show CDR1 as MDHEN and CDR2 as SYDVKM. CDR3 protein: CASSFTPGQGKNEQFF. CDR3 DNA: TGTGCCAGCAGTTTCACCCCGGGACAGGGGAAGAATGAGCAGTTCTTC. The complete variable domain, with remaining parts taken from reference TRBV28 and TRBJ2-1, reads DVKVTQSSRYLVKRTGEKVFLECVQDMDHENMFWYRQDPGLGLRLIYFSYDVKMKEKGDIPEGYSVSREKKERFSLILESASTNQTSMYLCASSFTPGQGKNEQFFGPGTRLTVL.

The V and J genes are TRBV28 and TRBJ1-2, with a weak D call TRBD1 (6 bases). Germline CDR1 and CDR2: MDHEN and SYDVKM. The CDR3 spans 14 residues. V was pared by 5 bases and J by 4 bases, with 14 bases between. The CDR3 protein is CASSRQDRFYGYTF. In DNA, the CDR3 is TGTGCCAGCAGTCGACAGGATCGGTTCTATGGCTACACCTTC.

The chain uses TRBV15 and TRBJ2-5, with 11 positions matching TRBD2. The V segment lost 0 bases and the J segment 4 bases; nucleotides outside the gene matches: 4. There are 16 residues in the CDR3. Germline V lookup: CDR1 LNHNV, CDR2 YYDKDF (reference sequence). CDR3 in amino acids: CATSRDSGRAGETQYF. CDR3 coding DNA: TGTGCCACCAGCAGAGATAGCGGGAGGGCCGGAGAGACCCAGTACTTC.

The chain employs TRBV10-2 and TRBJ2-5; 11 bases are shared with TRBD2. Germline CDR1 and CDR2: WSHSY and SAAADI. The length of the CDR3 is 14 residues. V trimming: 5 bases; J trimming: 4 bases; junction bases outside the gene matches: 3. Here the CDR3 DNA reads TGCGCCAGCAGTCTAGCGGGAGGCCCAGAGACCCAGTACTTC. As protein: CASSLAGGPETQYF.

This chain connects TRBV6-1 to TRBJ2-2, with 7 nucleotides matching TRBD2. Germline lookup yields CDR1 MNHNS and CDR2 SASEGT. With 4 bases clipped from V and 7 bases from J, the junction kept 3 bases outside the gene matches. The CDR3 sequence is 13 residues long. In DNA form, the CDR3 reads TGTGCCAGCAGTGTCGCGGGGGTCGGGGAGCTGTTTTTT. It encodes CASSVAGVGELFF.

The CDR3 nucleotides are TGTGCCACGCAGACAGTCACAGATACGCAGTATTTT. Translating gives CATQTVTDTQYF. This chain links TRBV10-3 with TRBJ2-3; TRBD1 is a possible D gene (5 bases). In germline, CDR1 is ENHRY, CDR2 SYGVKD. Trimming left V 10 bases short and J 2 bases short, with 10 bases between. CDR3 length: 12 residues.

The chain has TRBV6-1 and TRBJ2-2, with D hard to call. CDR1 and CDR2 (germline): MNHNS, SASEGT. The ends were cut back, 2 bases at V and 0 bases at J, with 4 bases in the middle. The CDR3 contains 14 residues. CDR3 loop: CASSELTNTGELFF. The CDR3 DNA is TGTGCCAGCAGTGAACTAACGAACACCGGGGAGCTGTTTTTT.

Here the CDR3 DNA reads TGTGCCAGTAGTATCCAGGGGGGCCAGAGGACCTACGAGCAGTACTTC. Its translation is CASSIQGGQRTYEQYF. The chain combines TRBV19 with TRBJ2-7, with D possibly matching TRBD1 (7 bases). V lost 3 bases and J lost 2, with 17 bases in between. The germline V gene encodes CDR1 LNHDA and CDR2 SQIVND (reference sequence). The CDR3 extends over 16 amino acids. Complete variable domain (other parts from reference TRBV19 and TRBJ2-7): DGGITQSPKYLFRKEGQNVTLSCEQNLNHDAMYWYRQDPGQGLRLIYYSQIVNDFQKGDIAEGYSVSREKKESFPLTVTSAQKNPTAFYLCASSIQGGQRTYEQYFGPGTRLTVT.

The chain employs TRBV5-4 and TRBJ1-2, with a weak D call TRBD1 (6 bases). There are 13 residues in the CDR3. Trimming cost V 4 bases and J 6 bases, with 13 bases left between them. CDR1 and CDR2 (germline): SGHNT, YYREEE (reference sequence). The DNA of the CDR3 is TGTGCCAGCAGCCCGGGACACCCAAATGGCTACACCTTC. It is translated as CASSPGHPNGYTF.

The chain uses TRBV5-4 and TRBJ2-7; TRBD2 matches 13 bases. This CDR3 has 17 residues. After removal of 2 bases from V and 3 bases from J, the junction contained 8 bases not matched to a gene. Germline CDR1 reads SGHNT; CDR2 reads YYREEE (reference sequence). The CDR3, as DNA: TGTGCCAGCAGCTTAATAGGACTAGCGGGAGTGGGCTACGAGCAGTACTTC. Encoded protein: CASSLIGLAGVGYEQYF.

The chain is built from TRBV19 and TRBJ1-2, with D tentatively TRBD1 (5 bases). The CDR3 totals 13 residues. V gave up 3 bases and J gave up 4 bases, with 9 bases separating them. Germline-derived CDR1 and CDR2 are LNHDA and SQIVND (reference sequence). CDR3 in amino acids: CASSMGRAYGYTF. The CDR3, as DNA: TGTGCCAGTAGTATGGGCAGGGCCTATGGCTACACCTTC.

V and J are TRBV18 and TRBJ1-1; 7 bases are a match to TRBD1. The germline CDR1 and CDR2 sequences are KGHSH and LQKENI. J lost 0 bases, V lost 3 bases, and 1 base had no gene match. The CDR3 is 14 amino acids. Here the CDR3 DNA reads TGTGCCAGCTCACCGACAGGGATGAACACTGAAGCTTTCTTT. Translating gives CASSPTGMNTEAFF.

The chain employs TRBV15 and TRBJ2-7; D is possibly TRBD1 (5 bases). V was cut by 0 bases and J by 7 bases, with 16 bases left in between. CDR1 and CDR2 from the germline V gene are LNHNV and YYDKDF (reference sequence). The CDR3 runs to 15 residues. The CDR3 region has the DNA TGTGCCACCAGCAGAGATTGGCAGGGAAATTGGGAGCAGTACTTC. This encodes CATSRDWQGNWEQYF.

The rearrangement links TRBV5-4 to TRBJ1-2, with D possibly TRBD1 on 5 matching bases. This CDR3 is 13 amino acids long. The germline V gene has CDR1 SGHNT and CDR2 YYREEE (reference sequence). V was cut by 2 bases and J by 1 base, with 6 bases left in between. This CDR3 reads CASSFDSNYGYTF. The CDR3 coding sequence is TGTGCCAGCAGCTTTGACAGTAACTATGGCTACACCTTC. Drawing the rest from reference TRBV5-4 and TRBJ1-2, the complete variable domain is ETGVTQSPTHLIKTRGQQVTLRCSSQSGHNTVSWYQQALGQGPQFIFQYYREEENGRGNFPPRFSGLQFPNYSSELNVNALELDDSALYLCASSFDSNYGYTFGSGTRLTVV.